This record covers a single TCR beta chain. The data derive from a study of blood T cell repertoires in COVID-19. Background on the study: The United States, Italy and Spain supplied acute and convalescent COVID-19 samples.

In the source study's methods: Quantification of nucleated cells was approximated via reference gene primer amplification. TCRdb's copy holds only in-frame clones and misses some; the assay was immunoSEQ multiplex PCR. V, J and clone size were drawn from that table, and D and trimming were deduced from the DNA. The table records some 320,000 clones, around 85% of them present only once. The CDR3 sequence is 15 residues long. Germline V gives CDR1 LNHDA, CDR2 SQIVND (reference sequence). V trimming: 3 bases; J trimming: 3 bases; junction bases outside the gene matches: 7. Sequenced material: PBMCs or T cells enriched from blood (not recorded which). The TCR was taken from a woman between 25 and 40 years old who had been exposed to COVID-19. The chain recombines TRBV19 with TRBJ1-1, with 7 bases aligning to TRBD1. The CDR3 DNA sequence: TGTGCCAGTAGTATCCCGGGACAGACATACACTGAAGCTTTCTTT. As protein: CASSIPGQTYTEAFF.